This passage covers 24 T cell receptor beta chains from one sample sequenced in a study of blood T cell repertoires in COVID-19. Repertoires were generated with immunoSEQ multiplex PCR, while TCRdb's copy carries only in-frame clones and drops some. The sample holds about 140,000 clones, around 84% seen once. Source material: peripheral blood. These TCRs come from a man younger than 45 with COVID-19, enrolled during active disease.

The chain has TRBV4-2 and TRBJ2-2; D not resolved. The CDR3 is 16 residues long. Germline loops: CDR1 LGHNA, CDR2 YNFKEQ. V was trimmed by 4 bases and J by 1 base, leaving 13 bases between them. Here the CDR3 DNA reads TGTGCCAGCAGCCCTTATCAGACACGGAACACCGGGGAGCTGTTTTTT. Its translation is CASSPYQTRNTGELFF.

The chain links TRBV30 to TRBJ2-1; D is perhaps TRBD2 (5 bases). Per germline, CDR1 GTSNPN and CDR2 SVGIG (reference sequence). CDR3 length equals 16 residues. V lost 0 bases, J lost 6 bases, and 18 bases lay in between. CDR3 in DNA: TGTGCCTGGAGTGTACGGAACGCCCAAGGAGGCAATGAGCAGTTCTTC. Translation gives CAWSVRNAQGGNEQFF. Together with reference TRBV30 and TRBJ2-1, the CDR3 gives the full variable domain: SQTIHQWPATLVQPVGSPLSLECTVEGTSNPNLYWYRQAAGRGLQLLFYSVGIGQISSEVPQNLSASRPQDRQFILSSKKLLLSDSGFYLCAWSVRNAQGGNEQFFGPGTRLTVL.

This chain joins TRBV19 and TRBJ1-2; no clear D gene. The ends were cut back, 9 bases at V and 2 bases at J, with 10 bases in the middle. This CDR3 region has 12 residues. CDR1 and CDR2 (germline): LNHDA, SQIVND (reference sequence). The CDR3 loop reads CASGLLNYGYTF. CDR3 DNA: TGTGCCAGCGGACTTTTGAACTATGGCTACACCTTC.

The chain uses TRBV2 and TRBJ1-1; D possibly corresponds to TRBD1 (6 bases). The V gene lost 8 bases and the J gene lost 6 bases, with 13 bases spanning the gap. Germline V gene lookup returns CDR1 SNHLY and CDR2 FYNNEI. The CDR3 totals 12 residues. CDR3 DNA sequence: TGTGCCAGCGCACAGGGAGGGGCTGAAGCTTTCTTT. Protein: CASAQGGAEAFF.

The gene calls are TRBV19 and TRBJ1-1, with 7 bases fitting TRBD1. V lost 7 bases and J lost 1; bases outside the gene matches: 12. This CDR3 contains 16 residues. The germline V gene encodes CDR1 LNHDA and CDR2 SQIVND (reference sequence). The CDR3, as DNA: TGTGCCAGTATCCGAGGGTCGACAGGGAGGAACACTGAAGCTTTCTTT. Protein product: CASIRGSTGRNTEAFF.

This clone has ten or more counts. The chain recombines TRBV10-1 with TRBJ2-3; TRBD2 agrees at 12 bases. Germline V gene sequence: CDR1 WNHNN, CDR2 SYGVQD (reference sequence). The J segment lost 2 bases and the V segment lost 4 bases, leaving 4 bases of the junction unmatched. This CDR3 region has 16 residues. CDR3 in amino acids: CASSARLAGDTDTQYF. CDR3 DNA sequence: TGCGCCAGCAGTGCCCGACTAGCGGGAGACACAGATACGCAGTATTTT.

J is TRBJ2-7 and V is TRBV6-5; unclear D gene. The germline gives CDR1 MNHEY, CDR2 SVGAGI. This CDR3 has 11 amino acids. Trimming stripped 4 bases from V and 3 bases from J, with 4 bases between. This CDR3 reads CASSLDYEQYF. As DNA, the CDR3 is TGTGCCAGCAGTTTAGACTACGAGCAGTACTTC.

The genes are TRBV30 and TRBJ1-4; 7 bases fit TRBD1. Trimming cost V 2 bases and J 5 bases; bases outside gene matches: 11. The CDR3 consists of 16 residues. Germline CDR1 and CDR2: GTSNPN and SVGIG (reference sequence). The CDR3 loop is CAWSSYRDRGNEKLFF. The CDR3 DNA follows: TGTGCCTGGAGTTCTTATCGGGACAGAGGAAATGAAAAACTGTTTTTT.

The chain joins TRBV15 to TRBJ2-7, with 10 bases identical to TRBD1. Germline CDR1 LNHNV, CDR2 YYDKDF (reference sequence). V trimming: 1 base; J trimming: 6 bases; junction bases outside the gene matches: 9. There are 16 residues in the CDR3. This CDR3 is CATSRGVDRGLLEQYF. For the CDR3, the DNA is TGTGCCACCAGCAGAGGAGTCGACAGGGGGCTCCTCGAGCAGTACTTC.

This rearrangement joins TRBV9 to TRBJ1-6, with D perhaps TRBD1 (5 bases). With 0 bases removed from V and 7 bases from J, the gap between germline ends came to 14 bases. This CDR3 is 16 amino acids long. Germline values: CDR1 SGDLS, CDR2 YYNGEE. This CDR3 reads CASSVGQGVENSPLHF. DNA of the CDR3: TGTGCCAGCAGCGTAGGGCAAGGGGTGGAGAATTCACCCCTCCACTTT.

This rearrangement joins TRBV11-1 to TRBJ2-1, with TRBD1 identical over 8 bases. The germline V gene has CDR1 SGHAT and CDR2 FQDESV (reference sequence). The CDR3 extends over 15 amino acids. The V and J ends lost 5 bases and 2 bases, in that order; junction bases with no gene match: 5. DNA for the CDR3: TGTGCCAGCAGCCTAAGGACAGGGACCTACAATGAGCAGTTCTTC. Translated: CASSLRTGTYNEQFF.

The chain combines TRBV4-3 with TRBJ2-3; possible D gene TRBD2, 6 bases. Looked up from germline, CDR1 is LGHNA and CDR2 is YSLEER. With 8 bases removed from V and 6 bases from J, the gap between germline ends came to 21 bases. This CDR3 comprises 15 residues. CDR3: CASRRTTSDSDTQYF. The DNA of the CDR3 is TGCGCCAGCCGACGGACTACCAGTGATTCGGATACGCAGTATTTT.

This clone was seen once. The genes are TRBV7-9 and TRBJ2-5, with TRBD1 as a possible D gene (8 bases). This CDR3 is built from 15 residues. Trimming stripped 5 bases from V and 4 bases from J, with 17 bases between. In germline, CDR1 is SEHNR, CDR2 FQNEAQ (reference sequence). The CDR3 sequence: CASSPGGQVRETQYF. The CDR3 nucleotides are TGTGCCAGCAGCCCGGGGGGACAGGTCCGAGAGACCCAGTACTTC.

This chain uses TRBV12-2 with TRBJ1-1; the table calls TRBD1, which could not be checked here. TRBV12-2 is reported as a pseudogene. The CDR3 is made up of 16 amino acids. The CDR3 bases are TGTGCAAGTCGCGACAGGGACCATCGCAGGAACACTGAAGCTTTCTTT. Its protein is CASRDRDHRRNTEAFF.

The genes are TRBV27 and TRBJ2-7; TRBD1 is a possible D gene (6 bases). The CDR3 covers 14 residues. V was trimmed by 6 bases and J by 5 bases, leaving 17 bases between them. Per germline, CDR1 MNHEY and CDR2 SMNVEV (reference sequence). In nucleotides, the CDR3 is TGTGCCAGCAGCGCCCGTTTACAGGGCCACGAGCAGTACTTC. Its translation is CASSARLQGHEQYF.

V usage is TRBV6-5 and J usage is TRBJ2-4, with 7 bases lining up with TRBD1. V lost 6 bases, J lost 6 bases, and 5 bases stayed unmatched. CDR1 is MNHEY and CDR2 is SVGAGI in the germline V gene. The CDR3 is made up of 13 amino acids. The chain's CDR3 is CASRGTDSNIQYF. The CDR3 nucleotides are TGTGCCAGCAGGGGGACAGACTCAAACATTCAGTACTTC.

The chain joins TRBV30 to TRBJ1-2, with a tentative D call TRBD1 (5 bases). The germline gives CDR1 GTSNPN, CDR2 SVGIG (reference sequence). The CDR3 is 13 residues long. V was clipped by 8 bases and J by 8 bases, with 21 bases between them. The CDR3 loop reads CAAQVGGSWGYTF. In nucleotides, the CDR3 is TGTGCCGCCCAAGTCGGGGGGTCGTGGGGCTACACCTTC. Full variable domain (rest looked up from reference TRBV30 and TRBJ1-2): SQTIHQWPATLVQPVGSPLSLECTVEGTSNPNLYWYRQAAGRGLQLLFYSVGIGQISSEVPQNLSASRPQDRQFILSSKKLLLSDSGFYLCAAQVGGSWGYTFGSGTRLTVV.

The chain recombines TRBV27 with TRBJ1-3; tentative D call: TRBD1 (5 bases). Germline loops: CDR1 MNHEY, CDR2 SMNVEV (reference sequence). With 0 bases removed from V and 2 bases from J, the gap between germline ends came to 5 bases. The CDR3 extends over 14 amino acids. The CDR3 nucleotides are TGTGCCAGCAGTTTATCAGGGGCTGGAAACACCATATATTTT. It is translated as CASSLSGAGNTIYF.

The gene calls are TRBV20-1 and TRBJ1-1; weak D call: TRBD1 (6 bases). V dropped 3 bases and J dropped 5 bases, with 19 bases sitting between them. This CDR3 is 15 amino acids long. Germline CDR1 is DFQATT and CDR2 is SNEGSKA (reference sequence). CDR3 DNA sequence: TGCAGTGCTAGTCAAGGGGGGGCGCAAGGAACTGAAGCTTTCTTT. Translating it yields CSASQGGAQGTEAFF.

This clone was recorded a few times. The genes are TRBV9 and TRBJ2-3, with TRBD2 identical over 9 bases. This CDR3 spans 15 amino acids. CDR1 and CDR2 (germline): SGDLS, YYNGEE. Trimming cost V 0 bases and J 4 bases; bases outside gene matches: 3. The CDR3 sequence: CASSVAGLAADTQYF. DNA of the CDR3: TGTGCCAGCAGCGTAGCGGGACTAGCCGCAGATACGCAGTATTTT.

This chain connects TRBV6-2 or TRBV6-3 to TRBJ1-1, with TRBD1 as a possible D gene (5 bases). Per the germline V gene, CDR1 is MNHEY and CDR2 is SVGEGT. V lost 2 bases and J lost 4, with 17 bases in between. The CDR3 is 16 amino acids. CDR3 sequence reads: CASSYPGLIPLTEAFF. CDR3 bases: TGTGCCAGCAGTTACCCGGGACTCATCCCGCTCACTGAAGCTTTCTTT.

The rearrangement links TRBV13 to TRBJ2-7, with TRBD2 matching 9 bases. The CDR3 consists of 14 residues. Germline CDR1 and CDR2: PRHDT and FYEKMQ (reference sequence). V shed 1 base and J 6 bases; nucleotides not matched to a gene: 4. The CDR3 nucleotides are TGTGCCAGCAGCTTAGAGCGGGAGGTACTCGAGCAGTACTTC. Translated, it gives CASSLEREVLEQYF.

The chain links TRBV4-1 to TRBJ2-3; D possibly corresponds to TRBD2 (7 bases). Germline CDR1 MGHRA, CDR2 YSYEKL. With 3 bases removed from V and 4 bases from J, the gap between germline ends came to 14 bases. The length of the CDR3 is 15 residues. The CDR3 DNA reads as TGCGCCAGCAGCCACGGGGGAGGGGGGCCAGATACGCAGTATTTT. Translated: CASSHGGGGPDTQYF.

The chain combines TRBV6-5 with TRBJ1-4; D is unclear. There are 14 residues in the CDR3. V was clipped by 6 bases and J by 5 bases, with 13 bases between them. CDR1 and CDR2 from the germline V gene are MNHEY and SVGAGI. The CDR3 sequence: CASRMDGQNEKLFF. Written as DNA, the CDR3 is TGTGCCAGCAGGATGGATGGGCAGAATGAAAAACTGTTTTTT.